The 23 T cell receptor beta chains below all came from one sample that was sequenced in a study of shared clonotypes between healthy human individuals. In the naive CD8 group, cells lacked CD45RO and were positively selected for CCR7, so terminally differentiated effector memory CD45RA+ cells were left out. Here immunoSEQ multiplex PCR was the method, and the copy in TCRdb shows in-frame clones only, minus some. Of 500,000 to 700,000 clones listed, 90% to 95% are singletons. The sequenced material came from naive CD8+ T cells sorted from blood. All receptors come from a woman in her twenties or thirties in good health.

The chain uses TRBV27 and TRBJ2-7, with D maybe TRBD2 (6 bases). This CDR3 contains 15 residues. Germline CDR1 MNHEY, CDR2 SMNVEV (reference sequence). The V gene lost 5 bases and the J gene lost 4 bases, with 18 bases spanning the gap. CDR3 in amino acids: CASSSSGRRVYEQYF. In DNA form, the CDR3 reads TGTGCCAGCAGTAGCTCCGGACGGAGGGTATACGAGCAGTACTTC.

The rearrangement joins TRBV28 to TRBJ1-5; D possibly corresponds to TRBD1 (5 bases). Germline V CDR1 and CDR2: MDHEN, SYDVKM. The V gene lost 5 bases and the J gene lost 3 bases, with 14 bases spanning the gap. The CDR3 has 15 residues. The CDR3 DNA reads TGTGCCAGCAGTGGCCGATGGGGGAACAATCAGCCCCAGCATTTT. Translating gives CASSGRWGNNQPQHF.

The chain links TRBV5-4 to TRBJ2-5; D perhaps matches TRBD1 (5 bases). The J call could be wrong; TRBJ2-7 is a better fit for the DNA end. CDR3 length: 12 residues. Germline assignment: CDR1 SGHNT and CDR2 YYREEE (reference sequence). The CDR3: CASSRGSYEQYF. The DNA for the CDR3 is TGTGCCAGCAGCAGGGGTTCCTACGAGCAGTACTTC.

The chain is built from TRBV11-2 and TRBJ1-2; 7 bases are shared with TRBD1. Germline V CDR1 and CDR2: SGHAT, FQNNGV. The V segment lost 7 bases and the J segment 2 bases; nucleotides outside the gene matches: 1. The CDR3 loop spans 12 amino acids. DNA for the CDR3: TGTGCCAGCACCAGGGGGAACTATGGCTACACCTTC. The encoded protein is CASTRGNYGYTF.

This chain uses TRBV9 with TRBJ2-7; 7 nucleotides line up with TRBD1. V dropped 3 bases and J dropped 0; count of bases not matched to a gene: 12. The germline gives CDR1 SGDLS, CDR2 YYNGEE. The CDR3 sequence is 17 residues long. CDR3 bases: TGTGCCAGCAGCGCCATCATGAAGACAGGGAGCTCCTACGAGCAGTACTTC. Translation gives CASSAIMKTGSSYEQYF.

This chain uses TRBV27 with TRBJ2-1, with D uncertain. CDR3 length: 15 residues. Germline lookup yields CDR1 MNHEY and CDR2 SMNVEV (reference sequence). Trimming cost V 1 base and J 3 bases, with 10 bases left between them. The DNA for the CDR3 is TGTGCCAGCAGTTTATTTCTAAGTGACTACAATGAGCAGTTCTTC. Protein sequence: CASSLFLSDYNEQFF.

The V call is TRBV27, the J call TRBJ2-3, with unresolved D. In germline, CDR1 is MNHEY, CDR2 SMNVEV (reference sequence). CDR3 length equals 13 residues. Trimming pared 8 bases from V and 4 bases from J, leaving 13 bases between. The CDR3 sequence: CASSGLGSDTQYF. CDR3 nucleotides: TGTGCCAGCTCCGGGCTGGGCTCAGATACGCAGTATTTT.

This clone was counted once. The chain couples TRBV2 to TRBJ1-6; TRBD1 matches at 7 bases. The CDR3 contains 15 residues. The J segment lost 7 bases and the V segment lost 6 bases, leaving 9 bases of the junction unmatched. Germline V lookup: CDR1 SNHLY, CDR2 FYNNEI. Written as DNA, the CDR3 is TGTGCCAGCAGGGAGGGGACAGTAGACAATTCACCCCTCCACTTT. Translated, it gives CASREGTVDNSPLHF.

The chain joins TRBV7-9 to TRBJ2-3; D not resolved. CDR1 is SEHNR and CDR2 is FQNEAQ in the germline V gene (reference sequence). V lost 1 base and J 2 bases, leaving 16 bases between the germline ends. The CDR3 runs 17 residues. CDR3 protein: CASSLGSRVQYTDTQYF. For the CDR3, the DNA is TGTGCCAGCAGCTTAGGGTCAAGGGTCCAGTACACAGATACGCAGTATTTT.

The chain couples TRBV30 to TRBJ2-5, with 10 bases that match TRBD2. Germline CDR1 is GTSNPN and CDR2 is SVGIG (reference sequence). The J segment lost 7 bases and the V segment lost 2 bases, leaving 7 bases of the junction unmatched. The CDR3 spans 14 residues. As DNA, the CDR3 is TGTGCCTGGAGTCTGGGACCTAGCGGGGGGACCCAGTACTTC. This gives the protein CAWSLGPSGGTQYF.

V is TRBV5-6 and J is TRBJ1-1; 8 bases line up with TRBD1. Germline loops: CDR1 SGHDT, CDR2 YYEEEE. V trimming: 0 bases; J trimming: 5 bases; junction bases outside the gene matches: 3. CDR3 size: 14 residues. The CDR3, as DNA: TGTGCCAGCAGCTTGGCAGGGGGCGCGACTGAAGCTTTCTTT. Translating gives CASSLAGGATEAFF.

The rearrangement links TRBV5-1 to TRBJ2-1, with D maybe TRBD2 (5 bases). From germline, CDR1 is SGHRS and CDR2 YFSETQ. CDR3 length: 14 residues. V shed 3 bases and J shed 4 bases, with 11 bases lying between them. CDR3: CASSWAGGYNEQFF. The CDR3, as DNA: TGCGCCAGCAGCTGGGCCGGAGGATACAATGAGCAGTTCTTC. Full variable domain (missing parts from reference TRBV5-1 and TRBJ2-1): KAGVTQTPRYLIKTRGQQVTLSCSPISGHRSVSWYQQTPGQGLQFLFEYFSETQRNKGNFPGRFSGRQFSNSRSEMNVSTLELGDSALYLCASSWAGGYNEQFFGPGTRLTVL.

The chain recombines TRBV10-2 with TRBJ2-3; 13 positions agree with TRBD2. Germline CDR1 and CDR2: WSHSY and SAAADI. Unmatched junction bases numbered 5, after V lost 7 bases and J lost 1 base. This CDR3 has 16 amino acids. This CDR3 is CASKSGLAGGTDTQYF. CDR3 nucleotides: TGCGCCAGCAAGTCAGGACTAGCGGGGGGCACAGATACGCAGTATTTT.

The chain uses TRBV4-1 and TRBJ2-3; no firm D call. CDR1 and CDR2 from the germline V gene are MGHRA and YSYEKL. The CDR3 runs to 17 residues. V was trimmed by 1 base and J by 0 bases, leaving 14 bases between them. The CDR3 sequence is CASSQVDGVPSTDTQYF. CDR3 sequence (DNA): TGCGCCAGCAGCCAAGTGGATGGAGTACCGAGCACAGATACGCAGTATTTT.

The chain recombines TRBV14 with TRBJ2-1; no definite D call. Germline assignment: CDR1 SGHDN and CDR2 FVKESK. The CDR3 is made up of 14 amino acids. The V and J ends lost 3 bases and 3 bases respectively, with 9 bases between them. DNA for the CDR3: TGTGCCAGCAGCCACCTCCTCAGCTACAATGAGCAGTTCTTC. It encodes CASSHLLSYNEQFF.

This clone has a single count. This chain joins TRBV2 and TRBJ2-1; a possible D gene is TRBD1 (5 bases). This CDR3 is 14 amino acids long. Germline V lookup: CDR1 SNHLY, CDR2 FYNNEI. Trimming took off 2 bases at V and 3 bases at J, with 8 bases between the two ends. Here the CDR3 DNA reads TGTGCCAGCAGTGAAATGGGGCGCTACAATGAGCAGTTCTTC. Protein sequence: CASSEMGRYNEQFF.

The V and J genes are TRBV28 and TRBJ2-1; TRBD2 matches 9 bases. V shed 6 bases, J shed 5 bases, and the junction held 11 bases outside the gene matches. The germline V gene encodes CDR1 MDHEN and CDR2 SYDVKM. CDR3 length: 16 amino acids. The CDR3 bases are TGTGCCAGCAGCCAATATAGCGGGAGTTACGACAATGAGCAGTTCTTC. Translated: CASSQYSGSYDNEQFF. The full variable domain, completed using reference TRBV28 and TRBJ2-1, is DVKVTQSSRYLVKRTGEKVFLECVQDMDHENMFWYRQDPGLGLRLIYFSYDVKMKEKGDIPEGYSVSREKKERFSLILESASTNQTSMYLCASSQYSGSYDNEQFFGPGTRLTVL.

The gene calls are TRBV2 and TRBJ2-2; D remains unclear. Germline CDR1 is SNHLY and CDR2 is FYNNEI. This CDR3 contains 14 residues. Trimming pared 7 bases from V and 1 base from J, leaving 10 bases between. The CDR3 nucleotides are TGTGCCAGCATCGGTGACGGGAACACCGGGGAGCTGTTTTTT. This sequence encodes CASIGDGNTGELFF.

The chain employs TRBV4-1 and TRBJ2-1; 7 bases are a match to TRBD1. There are 14 residues in the CDR3. The J segment lost 9 bases and the V segment lost 2 bases, leaving 7 bases of the junction unmatched. CDR1 and CDR2 (germline): MGHRA, YSYEKL. CDR3 in amino acids: CASSQRQGVGEQFF. The CDR3 DNA reads as TGCGCCAGCAGCCAAAGACAGGGTGTCGGTGAGCAGTTCTTC.

The chain recombines TRBV27 with TRBJ1-5; 11 bases are a match to TRBD1. Germline CDR1 reads MNHEY; CDR2 reads SMNVEV (reference sequence). V shed 4 bases and J 7 bases; nucleotides not matched to a gene: 3. CDR3 size: 14 residues. The CDR3 DNA reads as TGTGCCAGCAGTTCGGGACAGGGGGACCAGCCCCAGCATTTT. It codes for CASSSGQGDQPQHF.

This CDR3 reads CASSLARQANEKLFF. In DNA, the CDR3 is TGTGCCAGCAGCTTGGCCCGGCAGGCTAATGAAAAACTGTTTTTT. The chain couples TRBV5-6 to TRBJ1-4; the D is unclear. Germline V gene lookup returns CDR1 SGHDT and CDR2 YYEEEE. With 0 bases removed from V and 3 bases from J, the gap between germline ends came to 9 bases. This CDR3 comprises 15 residues.

The rearrangement links TRBV29-1 to TRBJ2-7; tentatively, D is TRBD2 (6 bases). The CDR3 extends over 14 amino acids. The V end lost 5 bases, the J end lost 5 bases, and 19 bases lay between the germline ends. Germline V lookup: CDR1 SQVTM, CDR2 ANQGSEA. The CDR3 loop is CSVSGGPLFDEQYF. The CDR3 nucleotides are TGCAGCGTTTCAGGAGGGCCACTTTTCGACGAGCAGTACTTC.

The J gene is TRBJ1-5, the V gene TRBV18; 8 positions match TRBD1. The CDR3 is 15 residues long. The V gene end was trimmed by 2 bases and the J gene end by 3 bases; junction bases not matched to a gene: 3. Germline values: CDR1 KGHSH, CDR2 LQKENI. Written as DNA, the CDR3 is TGTGCCAGCTCACCAGGGGACAGGTTCAATCAGCCCCAGCATTTT. It codes for CASSPGDRFNQPQHF.